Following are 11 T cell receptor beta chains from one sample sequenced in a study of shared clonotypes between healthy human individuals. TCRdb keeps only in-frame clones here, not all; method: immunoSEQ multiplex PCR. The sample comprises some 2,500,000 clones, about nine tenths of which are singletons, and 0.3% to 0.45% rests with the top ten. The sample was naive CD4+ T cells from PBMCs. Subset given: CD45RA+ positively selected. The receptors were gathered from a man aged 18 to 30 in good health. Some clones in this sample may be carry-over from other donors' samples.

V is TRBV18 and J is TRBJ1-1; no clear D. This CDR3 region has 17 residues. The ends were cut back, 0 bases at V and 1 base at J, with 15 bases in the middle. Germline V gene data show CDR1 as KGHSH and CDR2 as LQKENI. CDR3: CASSPPSRTAGNTEAFF. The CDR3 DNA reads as TGTGCCAGCTCACCACCATCCAGGACGGCCGGGAACACTGAAGCTTTCTTT.

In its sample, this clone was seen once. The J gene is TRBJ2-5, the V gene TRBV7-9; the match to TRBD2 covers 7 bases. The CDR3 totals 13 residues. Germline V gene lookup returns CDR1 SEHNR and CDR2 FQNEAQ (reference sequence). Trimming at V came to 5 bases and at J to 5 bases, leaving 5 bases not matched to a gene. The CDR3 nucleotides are TGTGCCAGCAGCCAGAACGGGGGGGAGACCCAGTACTTC. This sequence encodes CASSQNGGETQYF.

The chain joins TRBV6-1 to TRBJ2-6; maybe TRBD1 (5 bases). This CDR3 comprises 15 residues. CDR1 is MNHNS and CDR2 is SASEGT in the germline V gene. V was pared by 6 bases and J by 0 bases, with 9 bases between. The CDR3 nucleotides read TGTGCCAGCAGGCAGACAGTCTCTGGGGCCAACGTCCTGACTTTC. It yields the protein CASRQTVSGANVLTF.

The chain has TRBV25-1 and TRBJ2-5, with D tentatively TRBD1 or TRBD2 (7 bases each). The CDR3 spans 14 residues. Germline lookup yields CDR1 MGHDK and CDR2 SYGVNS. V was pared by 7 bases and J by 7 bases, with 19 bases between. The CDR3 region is CASTEGAGARTQYF. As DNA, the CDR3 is TGTGCCAGCACGGAGGGGGCGGGGGCGAGGACCCAGTACTTC. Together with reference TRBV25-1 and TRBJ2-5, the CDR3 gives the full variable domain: EADIYQTPRYLVIGTGKKITLECSQTMGHDKMYWYQQDPGMELHLIHYSYGVNSTEKGDLSSESTVSRIRTEHFPLTLESARPSHTSQYLCASTEGAGARTQYFGPGTRLLVL.

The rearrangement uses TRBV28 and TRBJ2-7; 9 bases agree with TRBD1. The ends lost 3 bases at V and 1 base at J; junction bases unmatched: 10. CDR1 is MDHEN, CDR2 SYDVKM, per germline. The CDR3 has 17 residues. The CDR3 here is CASSFDLQGARSYEQYF. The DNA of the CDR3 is TGTGCCAGCAGTTTTGATCTACAGGGGGCACGATCCTACGAGCAGTACTTC.

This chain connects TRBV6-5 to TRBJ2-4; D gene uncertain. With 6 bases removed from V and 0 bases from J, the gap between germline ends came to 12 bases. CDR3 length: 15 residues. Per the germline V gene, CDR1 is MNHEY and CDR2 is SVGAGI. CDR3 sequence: CASSQVGLAKNIQYF. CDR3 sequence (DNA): TGTGCCAGCAGCCAGGTGGGCCTAGCCAAAAACATTCAGTACTTC.

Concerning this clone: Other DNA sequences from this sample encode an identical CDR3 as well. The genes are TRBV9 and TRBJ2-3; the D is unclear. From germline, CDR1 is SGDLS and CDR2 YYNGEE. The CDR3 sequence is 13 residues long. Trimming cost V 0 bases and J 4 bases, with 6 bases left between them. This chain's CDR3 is CASSVVPPDTQYF. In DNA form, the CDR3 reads TGTGCCAGCAGCGTAGTACCCCCAGATACGCAGTATTTT.

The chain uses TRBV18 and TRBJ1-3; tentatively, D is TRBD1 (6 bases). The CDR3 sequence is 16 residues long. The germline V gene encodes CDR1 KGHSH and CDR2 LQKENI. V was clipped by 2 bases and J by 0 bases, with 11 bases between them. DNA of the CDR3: TGTGCCAGCTCACCAACGGGGGCGGACTCTGGAAACACCATATATTTT. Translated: CASSPTGADSGNTIYF.

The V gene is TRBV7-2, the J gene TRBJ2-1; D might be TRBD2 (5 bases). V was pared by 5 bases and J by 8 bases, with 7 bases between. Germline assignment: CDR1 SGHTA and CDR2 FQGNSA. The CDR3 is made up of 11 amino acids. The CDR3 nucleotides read TGTGCCAGCAGCCAGCGGTATGAGCAGTTCTTC. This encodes CASSQRYEQFF.

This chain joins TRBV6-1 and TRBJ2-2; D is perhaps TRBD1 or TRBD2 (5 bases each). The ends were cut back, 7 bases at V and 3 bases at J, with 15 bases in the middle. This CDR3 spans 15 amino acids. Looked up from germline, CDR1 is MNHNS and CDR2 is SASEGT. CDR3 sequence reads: CASTLKGEYTGELFF. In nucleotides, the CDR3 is TGTGCCAGCACCCTCAAAGGGGAGTACACCGGGGAGCTGTTTTTT.

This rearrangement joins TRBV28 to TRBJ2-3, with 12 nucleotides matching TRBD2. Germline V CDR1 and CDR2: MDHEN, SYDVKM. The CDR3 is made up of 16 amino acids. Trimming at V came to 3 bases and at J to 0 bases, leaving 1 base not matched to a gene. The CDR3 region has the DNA TGTGCCAGCAGTTTTACTAGCGGGAGGAGCACAGATACGCAGTATTTT. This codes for CASSFTSGRSTDTQYF.